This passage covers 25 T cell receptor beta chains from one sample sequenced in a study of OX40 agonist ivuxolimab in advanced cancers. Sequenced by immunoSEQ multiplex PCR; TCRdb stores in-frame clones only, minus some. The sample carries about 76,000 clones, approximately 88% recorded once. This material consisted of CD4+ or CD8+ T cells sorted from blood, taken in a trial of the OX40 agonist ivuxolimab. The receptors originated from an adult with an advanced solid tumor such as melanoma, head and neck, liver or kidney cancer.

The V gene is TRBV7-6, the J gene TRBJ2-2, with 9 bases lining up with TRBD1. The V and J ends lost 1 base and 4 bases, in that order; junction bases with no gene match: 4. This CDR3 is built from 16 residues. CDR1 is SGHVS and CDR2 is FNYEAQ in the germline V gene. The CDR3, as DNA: TGTGCCAGCAGCTTAGGAGGGACAGGGCCCACCGGGGAGCTGTTTTTT. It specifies CASSLGGTGPTGELFF.

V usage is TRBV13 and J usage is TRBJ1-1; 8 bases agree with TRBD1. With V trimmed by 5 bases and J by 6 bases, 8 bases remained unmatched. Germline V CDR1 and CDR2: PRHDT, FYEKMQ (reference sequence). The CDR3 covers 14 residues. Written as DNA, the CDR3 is TGTGCCAGCAGCATAAGGGGGGACAGGTCTGAAGCTTTCTTT. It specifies CASSIRGDRSEAFF.

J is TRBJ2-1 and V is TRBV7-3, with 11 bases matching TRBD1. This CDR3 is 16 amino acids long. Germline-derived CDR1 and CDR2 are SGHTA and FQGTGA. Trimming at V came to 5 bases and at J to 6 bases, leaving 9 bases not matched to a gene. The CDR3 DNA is TGTGCCAGCAGCGTCCGGGACAGGGGGTCTCTCAATGAGCAGTTCTTC. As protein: CASSVRDRGSLNEQFF.

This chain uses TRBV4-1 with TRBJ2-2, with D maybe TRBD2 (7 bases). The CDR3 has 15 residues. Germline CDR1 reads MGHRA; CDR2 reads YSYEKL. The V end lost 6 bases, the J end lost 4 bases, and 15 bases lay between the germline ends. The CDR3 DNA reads TGCGCCAGCAGTACAGGGAGGGGGTCCACCGGGGAGCTGTTTTTT. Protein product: CASSTGRGSTGELFF.

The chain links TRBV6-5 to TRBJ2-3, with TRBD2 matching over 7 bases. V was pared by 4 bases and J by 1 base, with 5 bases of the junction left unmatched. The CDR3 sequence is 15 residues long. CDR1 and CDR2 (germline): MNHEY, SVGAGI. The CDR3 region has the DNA TGTGCCAGCAGTTGGCGGGAGTTCGGCACAGATACGCAGTATTTT. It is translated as CASSWREFGTDTQYF.

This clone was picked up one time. The CDR3 sequence: CASSLGGDLTNIQYF. The CDR3 DNA reads as TGTGCCAGCAGCCTGGGTGGGGACCTGACCAACATTCAGTACTTC. This chain links TRBV28 with TRBJ2-4; D could derive from TRBD1 or TRBD2 (5 bases each). The CDR3 length is 15 residues. CDR1 and CDR2 (germline): MDHEN, SYDVKM. Trimming removed 6 bases at V and 7 bases at J, with 19 bases between.

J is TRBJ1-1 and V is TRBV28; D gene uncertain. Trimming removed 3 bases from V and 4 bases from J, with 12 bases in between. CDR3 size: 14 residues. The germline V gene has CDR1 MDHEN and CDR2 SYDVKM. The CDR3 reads CASSFATMSTEAFF. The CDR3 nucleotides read TGTGCCAGCAGTTTTGCGACGATGTCCACTGAAGCTTTCTTT.

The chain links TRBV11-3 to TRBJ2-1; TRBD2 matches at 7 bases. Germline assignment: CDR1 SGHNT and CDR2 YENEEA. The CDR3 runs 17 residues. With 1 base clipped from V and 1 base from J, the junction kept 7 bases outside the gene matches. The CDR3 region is CASSLVRGIGSYNEQFF. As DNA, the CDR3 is TGTGCCAGCAGCTTAGTGCGGGGGATCGGATCCTACAATGAGCAGTTCTTC.

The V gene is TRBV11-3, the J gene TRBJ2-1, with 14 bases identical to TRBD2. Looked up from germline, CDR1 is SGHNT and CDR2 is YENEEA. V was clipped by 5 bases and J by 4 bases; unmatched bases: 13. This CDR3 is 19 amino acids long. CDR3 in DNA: TGTGCCAGCAGCCCCAGACTAGCGGGAGGGCCTGGAGGGTACAATGAGCAGTTCTTC. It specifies CASSPRLAGGPGGYNEQFF. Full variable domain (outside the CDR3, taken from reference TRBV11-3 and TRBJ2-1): EAGVVQSPRYKIIEKKQPVAFWCNPISGHNTLYWYLQNLGQGPELLIRYENEEAVDDSQLPKDRFSAERLKGVDSTLKIQPAELGDSAVYLCASSPRLAGGPGGYNEQFFGPGTRLTVL.

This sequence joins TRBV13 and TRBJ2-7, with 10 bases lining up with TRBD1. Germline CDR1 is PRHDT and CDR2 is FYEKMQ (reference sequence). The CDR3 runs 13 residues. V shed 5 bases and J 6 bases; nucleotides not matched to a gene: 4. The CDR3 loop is CASSPRDRGEQYF. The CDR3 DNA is TGTGCCAGCAGCCCCCGGGACAGGGGCGAGCAGTACTTC.

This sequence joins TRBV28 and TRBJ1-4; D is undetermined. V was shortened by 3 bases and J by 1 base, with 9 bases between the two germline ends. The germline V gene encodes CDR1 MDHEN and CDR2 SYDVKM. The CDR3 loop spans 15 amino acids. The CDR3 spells CASSLGLVTNEKLFF. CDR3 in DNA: TGTGCCAGCAGTTTGGGTTTGGTAACTAATGAAAAACTGTTTTTT.

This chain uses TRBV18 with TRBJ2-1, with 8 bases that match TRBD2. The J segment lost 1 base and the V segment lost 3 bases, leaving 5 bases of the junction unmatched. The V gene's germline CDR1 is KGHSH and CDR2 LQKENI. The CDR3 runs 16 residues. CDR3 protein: CASSPPGTSSYNEQFF. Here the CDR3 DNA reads TGTGCCAGCTCACCGCCCGGGACTAGTTCCTACAATGAGCAGTTCTTC.

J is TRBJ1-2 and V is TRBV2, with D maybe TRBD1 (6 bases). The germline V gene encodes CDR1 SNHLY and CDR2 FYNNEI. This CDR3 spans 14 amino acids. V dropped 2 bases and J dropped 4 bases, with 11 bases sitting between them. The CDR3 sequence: CASSELTGIYGYTF. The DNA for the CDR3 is TGTGCCAGCAGTGAATTGACAGGAATCTATGGCTACACCTTC.

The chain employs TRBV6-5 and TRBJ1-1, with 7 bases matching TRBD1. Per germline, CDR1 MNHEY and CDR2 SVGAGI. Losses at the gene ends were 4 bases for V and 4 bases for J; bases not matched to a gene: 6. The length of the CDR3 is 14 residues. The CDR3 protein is CASSSQGLGTEAFF. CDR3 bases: TGTGCCAGCAGTTCACAGGGGTTGGGCACTGAAGCTTTCTTT.

The DNA for the CDR3 is TGCGCCAGCAGCCCACCGGGAAGTAGGGTCGGCTACACCTTC. This encodes CASSPPGSRVGYTF. The rearrangement joins TRBV4-3 to TRBJ1-2; D gene uncertain. Per germline, CDR1 LGHNA and CDR2 YSLEER. Trimming left V 4 bases short and J 8 bases short, with 17 bases between. The CDR3 is 14 residues long.

This chain's CDR3 is CASSAAPGLDVYF. CDR3 DNA: TGCGCCAGCAGCGCGGCTCCGGGACTCGATGTGTACTTC. V gene TRBV5-1 combines with J gene TRBJ2-7, with D possibly TRBD2 on 6 matching bases. Germline V gene data show CDR1 as SGHRS and CDR2 as YFSETQ. The CDR3 is 13 amino acids. Trimming took 4 bases from V and 12 from J, leaving 20 bases between them. Looking up the rest from reference TRBV5-1 and TRBJ2-7 gives the full variable domain: KAGVTQTPRYLIKTRGQQVTLSCSPISGHRSVSWYQQTPGQGLQFLFEYFSETQRNKGNFPGRFSGRQFSNSRSEMNVSTLELGDSALYLCASSAAPGLDVYFGPGTRLTVT.

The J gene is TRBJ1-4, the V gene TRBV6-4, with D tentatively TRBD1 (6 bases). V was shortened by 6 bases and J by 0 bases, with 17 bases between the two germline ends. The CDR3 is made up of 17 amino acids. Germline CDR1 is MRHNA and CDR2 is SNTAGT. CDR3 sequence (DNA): TGTGCCAGCAGCCAAGAAAGGGGGACAACAACTAATGAAAAACTGTTTTTT. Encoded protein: CASSQERGTTTNEKLFF.

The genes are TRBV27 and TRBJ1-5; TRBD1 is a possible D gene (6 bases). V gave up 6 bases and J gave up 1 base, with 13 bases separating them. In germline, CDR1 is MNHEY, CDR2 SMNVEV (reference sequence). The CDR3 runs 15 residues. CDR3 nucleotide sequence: TGTGCCAGCAGCAAGGGGGGGTTAAGCAATCAGCCCCAGCATTTT. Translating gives CASSKGGLSNQPQHF.

The DNA of the CDR3 is TGTGCCAGCAGCCAAGATTGGCAAGCGAACACTGAAGCTTTCTTT. The encoded protein is CASSQDWQANTEAFF. The chain couples TRBV4-2 to TRBJ1-1; no clear D gene. This CDR3 contains 15 residues. Trimming took 0 bases from V and 1 from J, leaving 9 bases between them. Germline CDR1 is LGHNA and CDR2 is YNFKEQ.

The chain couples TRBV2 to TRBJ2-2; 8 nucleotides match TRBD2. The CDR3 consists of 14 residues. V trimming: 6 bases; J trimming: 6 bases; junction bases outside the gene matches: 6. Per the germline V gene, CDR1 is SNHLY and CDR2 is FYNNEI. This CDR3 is CASRSGGRSGELFF. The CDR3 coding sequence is TGTGCCAGCAGGAGCGGGGGCCGGTCCGGGGAGCTGTTTTTT.

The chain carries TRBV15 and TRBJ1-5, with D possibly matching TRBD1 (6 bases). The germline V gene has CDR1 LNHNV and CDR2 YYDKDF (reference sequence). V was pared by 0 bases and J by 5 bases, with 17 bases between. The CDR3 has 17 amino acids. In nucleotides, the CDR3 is TGTGCCACCAGCAGAGATGGGAGGGGGGGGCTGGATCAGCCCCAGCATTTT. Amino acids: CATSRDGRGGLDQPQHF.

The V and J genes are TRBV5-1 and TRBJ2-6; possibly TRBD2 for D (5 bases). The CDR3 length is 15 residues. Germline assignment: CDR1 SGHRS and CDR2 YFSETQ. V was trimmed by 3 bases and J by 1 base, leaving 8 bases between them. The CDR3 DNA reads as TGCGCCAGCAGCTCCGGGGTGTCTGGGGCCAACGTCCTGACTTTC. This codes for CASSSGVSGANVLTF.

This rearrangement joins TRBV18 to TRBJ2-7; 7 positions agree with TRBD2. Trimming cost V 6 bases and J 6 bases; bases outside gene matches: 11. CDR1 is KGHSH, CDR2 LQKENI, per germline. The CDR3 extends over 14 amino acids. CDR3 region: CASSLSGTTLEQYF. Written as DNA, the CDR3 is TGTGCCAGCTCTCTTTCCGGGACTACCCTCGAGCAGTACTTC.

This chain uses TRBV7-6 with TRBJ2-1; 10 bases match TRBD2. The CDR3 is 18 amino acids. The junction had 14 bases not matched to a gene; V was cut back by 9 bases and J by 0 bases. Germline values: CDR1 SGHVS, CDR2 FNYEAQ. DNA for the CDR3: TGTGCCAGTAGTATCACAGCGGGAGGGACGAGCTCCTACAATGAGCAGTTCTTC. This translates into CASSITAGGTSSYNEQFF.

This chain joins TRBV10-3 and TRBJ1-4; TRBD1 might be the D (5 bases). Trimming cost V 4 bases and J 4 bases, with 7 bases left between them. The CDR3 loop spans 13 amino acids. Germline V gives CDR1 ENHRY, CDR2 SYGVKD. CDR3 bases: TGTGCCATCAGTGGACAGATTAATGAAAAACTGTTTTTT. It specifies CAISGQINEKLFF.